This passage covers 17 T cell receptor beta chains from one sample sequenced in a study of shared clonotypes between healthy human individuals. Repertoires were generated with immunoSEQ multiplex PCR, while TCRdb's copy carries only in-frame clones and drops some. The sample consists of about 680,000 clones, about 92% of them appearing once. Naive CD8 cells lacked CD45RO, underwent positive selection for CCR7 and left out terminally differentiated effector memory CD45RA+ cells. Material for sequencing was naive CD8+ T cells sorted from blood. The receptors here all came from a man under 40 in good health.

Worth noting for this clone: Other DNA sequences in this specimen translate into the identical CDR3. The rearrangement uses TRBV12-5 and TRBJ2-1; D not certain. This CDR3 spans 11 amino acids. Germline CDR1 LGHNT, CDR2 FRNRAP. V dropped 5 bases and J dropped 10 bases, with 9 bases sitting between them. CDR3 protein: CASGLGSEQFF. The CDR3 bases are TGTGCTAGTGGTCTAGGCAGCGAGCAGTTCTTC.

V and J are TRBV27 and TRBJ2-7; D ambiguous. The V gene lost 6 bases and the J gene lost 7 bases, with 7 bases spanning the gap. The CDR3 totals 10 residues. Looked up from germline, CDR1 is MNHEY and CDR2 is SMNVEV (reference sequence). The CDR3 here is CASSRVEQYF. The CDR3 DNA reads TGTGCCAGCAGCAGAGTAGAGCAGTACTTC.

On this clone: Other DNA sequences within the sample encode an identical CDR3. The rearrangement links TRBV27 to TRBJ2-5; D is unresolved. Germline-derived CDR1 and CDR2 are MNHEY and SMNVEV (reference sequence). CDR3 size: 14 residues. V gave up 1 base and J gave up 0 bases, with 6 bases separating them. CDR3 DNA: TGTGCCAGCAGTTTATTAGGTAACCAAGAGACCCAGTACTTC. Encoded protein: CASSLLGNQETQYF.

This clone was detected a few times. DNA for the CDR3: TGTGCCAGCAGGGTCGACAGTTCGGCTAATGAAAAACTGTTTTTT. This sequence encodes CASRVDSSANEKLFF. This rearrangement joins TRBV2 to TRBJ1-4, with D possibly matching TRBD1 (5 bases). This CDR3 has 15 amino acids. Germline values: CDR1 SNHLY, CDR2 FYNNEI. V lost 6 bases to trimming and J lost 3 bases, with 14 bases between them.

The chain has TRBV2 and TRBJ1-2, with D possibly being TRBD1 (5 bases). V lost 11 bases to trimming and J lost 8 bases, with 12 bases between them. This CDR3 is 10 amino acids long. The germline V gene has CDR1 SNHLY and CDR2 FYNNEI. The CDR3 DNA sequence: TGTGCCCTCAGGGCTTACGGCTACACCTTC. Amino acid sequence: CALRAYGYTF.

The V call is TRBV27, the J call TRBJ2-7, with 7 nucleotides matching TRBD1. Germline V gives CDR1 MNHEY, CDR2 SMNVEV (reference sequence). After removal of 9 bases from V and 0 bases from J, the junction contained 5 bases not matched to a gene. CDR3 size: 13 residues. The CDR3 DNA reads as TGTGCCAGTAAAGGGGGCGACTCCTACGAGCAGTACTTC. Translated, it gives CASKGGDSYEQYF.

The chain joins TRBV6-1 to TRBJ2-7; the D gene could be TRBD1 or TRBD2 (5 bases each). The CDR3 runs to 15 residues. The germline gives CDR1 MNHNS, CDR2 SASEGT. The V and J ends lost 8 bases and 5 bases respectively, with 22 bases between them. CDR3 sequence (DNA): TGTGCCAGCCTACTGAGGGCAGGGCTCCGTGACGAGCAGTACTTC. This encodes CASLLRAGLRDEQYF.

There are a few counts of this clone. Other DNA sequences in this sample translate to the same CDR3. The rearrangement uses TRBV27 and TRBJ2-5; D is undetermined. V was shortened by 4 bases and J by 4 bases, with 4 bases between the two germline ends. Germline V CDR1 and CDR2: MNHEY, SMNVEV (reference sequence). CDR3 length: 11 residues. CDR3 protein: CASSSGETQYF. Here the CDR3 DNA reads TGTGCCAGCAGTTCGGGAGAGACCCAGTACTTC.

A note on this clone: At one boundary the junction diverges from the germline segment, which might be a read error. The V gene is TRBV5-5, the J gene TRBJ2-2; 9 bases line up with TRBD2. From germline, CDR1 is SGHKS and CDR2 YYEKEE (reference sequence). The CDR3 covers 15 residues. The CDR3 here is CASSQRAGGTGELFF. The CDR3 DNA follows: TGCGCCAGCAGCCAGAGAGCGGGAGGCACCGGGGAGCTGTTTTTT. Complete variable domain (other parts from reference TRBV5-5 and TRBJ2-2): DAGVTQSPTHLIKTRGQQVTLRCSPISGHKSVSWYQQVLGQGPQFIFQYYEKEERGRGNFPDRFSARQFPNYSSELNVNALLLGDSALYLCASSQRAGGTGELFFGEGSRLTVL.

The chain combines TRBV9 with TRBJ2-3; no clear D. This CDR3 is 15 amino acids long. V was trimmed by 0 bases and J by 2 bases, leaving 10 bases between them. Per the germline V gene, CDR1 is SGDLS and CDR2 is YYNGEE. The CDR3 sequence: CASSVGTSPTDTQYF. The CDR3, as DNA: TGTGCCAGCAGCGTAGGTACAAGTCCCACAGATACGCAGTATTTT.

The rearrangement links TRBV7-9 to TRBJ1-1; D perhaps matches TRBD1 (5 bases). The CDR3 extends over 15 amino acids. Per the germline V gene, CDR1 is SEHNR and CDR2 is FQNEAQ (reference sequence). V shed 5 bases and J shed 4 bases, with 17 bases lying between them. In nucleotides, the CDR3 is TGTGCCAGCAGCCATGAGGGGCAGGGAGGCACTGAAGCTTTCTTT. It is translated as CASSHEGQGGTEAFF.

This clone was seen a single time. This chain joins TRBV5-6 and TRBJ2-7, with D uncertain. The V gene's germline CDR1 is SGHDT and CDR2 YYEEEE. V lost 0 bases, J lost 3 bases, and 13 bases lay in between. The CDR3 has 15 residues. CDR3 DNA sequence: TGTGCCAGCAGCTTGGGTTTCGAAAGGGACTACGAGCAGTACTTC. This codes for CASSLGFERDYEQYF.

The chain has TRBV7-9 and TRBJ2-1; maybe TRBD2 (6 bases). Germline V CDR1 and CDR2: SEHNR, FQNEAQ (reference sequence). Trimming cost V 3 bases and J 9 bases, with 21 bases left between them. This CDR3 is 16 amino acids long. CDR3 nucleotides: TGTGCCAGCAGCTTTGACAGTGCGGGGAAGGACCCTGAGCAGTTCTTC. Its protein product is CASSFDSAGKDPEQFF.

The J gene is TRBJ1-2, the V gene TRBV28; possible D gene TRBD1, 6 bases. V lost 9 bases and J lost 8, with 16 bases in between. The CDR3 length is 12 residues. The germline CDR1 and CDR2 sequences are MDHEN and SYDVKM. The DNA of the CDR3 is TGTGCCAGTCAACAGGGTCGGCGGGGCTACACCTTC. Protein product: CASQQGRRGYTF.

V usage is TRBV19 and J usage is TRBJ2-2; 10 bases align to TRBD1. V gave up 10 bases and J gave up 7 bases; unmatched junction bases: 12. This CDR3 spans 15 amino acids. Germline CDR1 is LNHDA and CDR2 is SQIVND (reference sequence). DNA of the CDR3: TGTGCCACCTTATTCCGGGACAGGGGTAACGGGGAGCTGTTTTTT. Translating gives CATLFRDRGNGELFF.

V and J are TRBV12-5 and TRBJ2-3; TRBD2 agrees at 13 bases. Losses at the gene ends were 5 bases for V and 4 bases for J; bases not matched to a gene: 12. CDR1 and CDR2 from the germline V gene are LGHNT and FRNRAP. The CDR3 length is 18 residues. The CDR3 DNA reads TGTGCTAGTGGTACCAGCCTTGGGACTAGCGGGGACCCAGATACGCAGTATTTT. Residues: CASGTSLGTSGDPDTQYF.

The chain is built from TRBV4-1 and TRBJ2-4; TRBD2 aligns across 10 bases. CDR3 length equals 17 residues. Germline V gene sequence: CDR1 MGHRA, CDR2 YSYEKL. V shed 3 bases, J shed 2 bases, and the junction held 7 bases outside the gene matches. CDR3 nucleotide sequence: TGCGCCAGCAGCCAGACCGGGACTAGCGACCCCAAAAACATTCAGTACTTC. Translated, it gives CASSQTGTSDPKNIQYF.